One T cell receptor (beta chain) is described in this entry. Profiling relied on immunoSEQ multiplex PCR, and the TCRdb table lists in-frame clones only, not all of them. The data show fewer than 30,000 clones, with about 83% seen just once and roughly a sixth held by the top ten. This sample's treatment: randomized to nivolumab then ipilimumab (arm A) or the reverse (arm B). These data come from a study of sequential checkpoint blockade in melanoma. The sample here was CD8+ T cells sorted from blood (inferred from file names), taken from a patient given nivolumab and ipilimumab in sequence. This TCR derives from a human donor with melanoma.

Here the CDR3 reads CASSQVKDTAEAFF. The CDR3 DNA follows: TGCGCCAGCAGCCAAGTGAAGGACACCGCTGAAGCTTTCTTT. The J gene is TRBJ1-1, the V gene TRBV4-3; TRBD1 is a possible D gene (5 bases). Trimming removed 1 base at V and 6 bases at J, with 12 bases between. The germline V gene has CDR1 LGHNA and CDR2 YSLEER. CDR3 length equals 14 residues.